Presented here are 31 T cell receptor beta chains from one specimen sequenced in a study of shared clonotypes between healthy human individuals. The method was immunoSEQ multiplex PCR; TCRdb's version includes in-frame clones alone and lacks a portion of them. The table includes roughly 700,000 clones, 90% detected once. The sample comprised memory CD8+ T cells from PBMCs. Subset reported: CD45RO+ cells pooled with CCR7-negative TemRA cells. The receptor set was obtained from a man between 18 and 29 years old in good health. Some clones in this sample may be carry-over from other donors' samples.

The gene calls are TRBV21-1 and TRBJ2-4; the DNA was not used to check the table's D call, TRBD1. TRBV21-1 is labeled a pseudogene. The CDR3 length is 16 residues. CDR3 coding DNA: TGTGCCAGCAGCAAAGCGCGACAGGGGGTGGGAAACATTCAGTACTTC. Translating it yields CASSKARQGVGNIQYF.

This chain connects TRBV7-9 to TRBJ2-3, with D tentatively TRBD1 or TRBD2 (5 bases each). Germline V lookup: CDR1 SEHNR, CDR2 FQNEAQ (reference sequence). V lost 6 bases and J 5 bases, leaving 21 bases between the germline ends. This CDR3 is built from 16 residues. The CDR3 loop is CASSHTEGMGVDTQYF. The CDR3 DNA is TGTGCCAGCAGTCATACCGAGGGGATGGGCGTAGATACGCAGTATTTT.

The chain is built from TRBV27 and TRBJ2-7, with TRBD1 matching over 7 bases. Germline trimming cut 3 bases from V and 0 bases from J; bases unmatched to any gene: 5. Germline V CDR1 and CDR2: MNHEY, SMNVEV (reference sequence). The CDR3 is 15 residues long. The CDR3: CASSFKAGGSYEQYF. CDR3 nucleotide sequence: TGTGCCAGCAGTTTTAAGGCAGGGGGCTCCTACGAGCAGTACTTC.

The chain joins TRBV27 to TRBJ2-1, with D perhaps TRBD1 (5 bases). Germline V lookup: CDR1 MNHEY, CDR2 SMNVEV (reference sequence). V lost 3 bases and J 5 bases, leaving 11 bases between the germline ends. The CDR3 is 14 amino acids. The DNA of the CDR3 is TGTGCCAGCAGTTTTGCAGGGTCAAACAATGAGCAGTTCTTC. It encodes CASSFAGSNNEQFF.

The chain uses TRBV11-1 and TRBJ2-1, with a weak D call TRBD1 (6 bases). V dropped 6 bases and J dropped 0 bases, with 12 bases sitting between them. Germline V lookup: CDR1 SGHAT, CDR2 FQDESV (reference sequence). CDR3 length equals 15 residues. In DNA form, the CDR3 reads TGTGCCAGCAGACCCGGACAGAGCTCCTACAATGAGCAGTTCTTC. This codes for CASRPGQSSYNEQFF.

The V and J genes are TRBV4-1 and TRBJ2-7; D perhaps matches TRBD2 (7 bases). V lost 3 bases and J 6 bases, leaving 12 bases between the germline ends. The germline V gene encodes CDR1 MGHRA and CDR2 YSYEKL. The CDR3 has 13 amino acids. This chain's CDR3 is CASSHDRGGEQYF. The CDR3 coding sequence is TGCGCCAGCAGCCACGATAGGGGGGGCGAGCAGTACTTC.

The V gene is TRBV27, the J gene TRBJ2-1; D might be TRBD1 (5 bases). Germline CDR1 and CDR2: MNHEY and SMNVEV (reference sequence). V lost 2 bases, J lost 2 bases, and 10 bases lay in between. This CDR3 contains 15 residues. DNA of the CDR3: TGTGCCAGCAGTTTAGGGGCTACTACCTACAATGAGCAGTTCTTC. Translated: CASSLGATTYNEQFF.

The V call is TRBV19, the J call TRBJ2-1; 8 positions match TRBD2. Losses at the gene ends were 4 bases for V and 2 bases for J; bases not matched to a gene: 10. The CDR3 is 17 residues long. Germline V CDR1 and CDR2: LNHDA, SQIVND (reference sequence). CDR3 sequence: CASSTATSGAAYNEQFF. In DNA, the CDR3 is TGTGCCAGTAGTACCGCCACTAGCGGAGCCGCCTACAATGAGCAGTTCTTC.

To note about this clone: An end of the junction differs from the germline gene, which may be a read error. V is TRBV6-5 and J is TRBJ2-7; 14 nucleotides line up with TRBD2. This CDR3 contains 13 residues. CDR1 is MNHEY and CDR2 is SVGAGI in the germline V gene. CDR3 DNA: TGTGCCAGCAAAACCGGGACTAGCGGGAGTTTTGACTTC. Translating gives CASKTGTSGSFDF.

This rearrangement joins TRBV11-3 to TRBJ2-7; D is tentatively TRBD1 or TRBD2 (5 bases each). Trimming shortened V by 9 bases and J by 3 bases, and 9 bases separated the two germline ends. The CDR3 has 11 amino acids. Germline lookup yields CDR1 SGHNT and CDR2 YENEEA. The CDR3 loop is CASRDLYEQYF. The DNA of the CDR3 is TGTGCCAGTCGGGACCTCTACGAGCAGTACTTC. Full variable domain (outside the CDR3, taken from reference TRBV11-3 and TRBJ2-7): EAGVVQSPRYKIIEKKQPVAFWCNPISGHNTLYWYLQNLGQGPELLIRYENEEAVDDSQLPKDRFSAERLKGVDSTLKIQPAELGDSAVYLCASRDLYEQYFGPGTRLTVT.

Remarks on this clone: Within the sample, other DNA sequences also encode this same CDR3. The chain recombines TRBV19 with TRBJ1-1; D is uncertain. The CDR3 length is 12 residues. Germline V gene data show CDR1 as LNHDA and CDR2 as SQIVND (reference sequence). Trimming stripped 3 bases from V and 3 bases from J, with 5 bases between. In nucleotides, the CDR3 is TGTGCCAGTAGTATTGGGTACACTGAAGCTTTCTTT. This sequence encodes CASSIGYTEAFF.

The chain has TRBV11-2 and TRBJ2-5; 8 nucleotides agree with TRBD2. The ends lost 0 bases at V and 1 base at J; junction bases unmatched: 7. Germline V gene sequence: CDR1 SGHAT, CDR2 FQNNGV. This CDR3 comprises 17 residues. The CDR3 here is CASSLDGASGPQETQYF. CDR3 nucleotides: TGTGCCAGCAGCTTAGATGGGGCTAGCGGGCCCCAAGAGACCCAGTACTTC.

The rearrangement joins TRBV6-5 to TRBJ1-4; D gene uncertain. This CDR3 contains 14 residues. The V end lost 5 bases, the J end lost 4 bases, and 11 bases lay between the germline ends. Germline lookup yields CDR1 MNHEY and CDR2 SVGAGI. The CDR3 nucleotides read TGTGCCAGCAGTGTACGGTTTATTAATGAAAAACTGTTTTTT. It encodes CASSVRFINEKLFF.

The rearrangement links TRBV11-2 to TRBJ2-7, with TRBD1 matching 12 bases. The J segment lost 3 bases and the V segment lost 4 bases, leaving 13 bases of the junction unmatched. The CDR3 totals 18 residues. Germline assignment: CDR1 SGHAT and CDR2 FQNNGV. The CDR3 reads CASSSQVGQGAFVYEQYF. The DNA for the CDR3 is TGTGCCAGCAGCTCACAGGTGGGACAGGGGGCCTTTGTCTACGAGCAGTACTTC.

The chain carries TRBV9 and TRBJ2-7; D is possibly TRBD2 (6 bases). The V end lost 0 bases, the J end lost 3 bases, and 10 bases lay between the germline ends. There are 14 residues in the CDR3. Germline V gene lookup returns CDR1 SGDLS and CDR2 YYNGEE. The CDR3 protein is CASSVGAGNYEQYF. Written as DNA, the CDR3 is TGTGCCAGCAGCGTAGGGGCGGGGAACTACGAGCAGTACTTC.

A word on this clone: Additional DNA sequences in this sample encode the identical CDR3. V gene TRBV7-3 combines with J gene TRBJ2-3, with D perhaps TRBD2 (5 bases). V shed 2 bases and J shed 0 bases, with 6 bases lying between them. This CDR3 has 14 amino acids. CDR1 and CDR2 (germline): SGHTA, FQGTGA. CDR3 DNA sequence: TGTGCCAGCAGCTTATCGGGGAGCACAGATACGCAGTATTTT. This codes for CASSLSGSTDTQYF.

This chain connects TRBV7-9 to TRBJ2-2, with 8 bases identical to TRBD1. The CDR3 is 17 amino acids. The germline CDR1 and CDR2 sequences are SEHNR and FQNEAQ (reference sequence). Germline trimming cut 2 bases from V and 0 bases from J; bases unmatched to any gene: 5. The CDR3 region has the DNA TGTGCCAGCAGCTTACCAGTGGACAGGGCGAACACCGGGGAGCTGTTTTTT. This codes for CASSLPVDRANTGELFF.

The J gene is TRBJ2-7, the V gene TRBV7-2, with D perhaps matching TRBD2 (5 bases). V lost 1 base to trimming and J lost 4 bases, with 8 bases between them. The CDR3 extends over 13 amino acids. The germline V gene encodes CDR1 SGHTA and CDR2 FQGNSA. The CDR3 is CASSLVGGYEQYF. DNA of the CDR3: TGTGCCAGCAGCTTAGTGGGCGGGTACGAGCAGTACTTC.

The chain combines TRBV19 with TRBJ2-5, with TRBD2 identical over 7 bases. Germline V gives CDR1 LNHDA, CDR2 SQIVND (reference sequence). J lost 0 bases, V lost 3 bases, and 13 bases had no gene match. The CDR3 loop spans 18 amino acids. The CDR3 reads CASSIGMKRDGYQETQYF. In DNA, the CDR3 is TGTGCCAGTAGTATCGGGATGAAGCGGGATGGGTACCAAGAGACCCAGTACTTC.

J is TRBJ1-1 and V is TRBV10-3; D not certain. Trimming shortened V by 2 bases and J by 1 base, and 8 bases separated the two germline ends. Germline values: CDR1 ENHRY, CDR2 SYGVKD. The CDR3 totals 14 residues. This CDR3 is CAISEPWSNTEAFF. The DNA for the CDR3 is TGTGCCATCAGTGAGCCTTGGTCGAACACTGAAGCTTTCTTT.

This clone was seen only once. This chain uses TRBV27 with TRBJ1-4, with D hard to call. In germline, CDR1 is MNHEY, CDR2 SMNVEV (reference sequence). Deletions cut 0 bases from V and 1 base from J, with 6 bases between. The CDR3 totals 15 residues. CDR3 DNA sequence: TGTGCCAGCAGTTTATCTGCCGGAACTAATGAAAAACTGTTTTTT. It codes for CASSLSAGTNEKLFF.

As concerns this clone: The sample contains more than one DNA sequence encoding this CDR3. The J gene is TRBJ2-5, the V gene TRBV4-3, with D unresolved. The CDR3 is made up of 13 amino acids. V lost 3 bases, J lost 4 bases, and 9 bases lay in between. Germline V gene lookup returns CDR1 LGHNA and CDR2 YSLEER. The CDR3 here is CASSHITRETQYF. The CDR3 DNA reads TGCGCCAGCAGCCATATCACACGAGAGACCCAGTACTTC.

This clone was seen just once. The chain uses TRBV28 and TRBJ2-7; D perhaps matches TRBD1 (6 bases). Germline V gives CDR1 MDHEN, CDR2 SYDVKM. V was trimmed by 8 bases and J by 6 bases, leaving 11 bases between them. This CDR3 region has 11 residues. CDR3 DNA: TGTGCCAGCCGAGGGGGTTCCGAGCAGTACTTC. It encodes CASRGGSEQYF.

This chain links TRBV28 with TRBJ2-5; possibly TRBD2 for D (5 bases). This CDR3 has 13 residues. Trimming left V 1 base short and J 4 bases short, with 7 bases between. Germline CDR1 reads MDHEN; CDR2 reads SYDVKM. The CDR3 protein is CASSLYGIETQYF. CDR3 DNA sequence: TGTGCCAGCAGTTTATACGGGATAGAGACCCAGTACTTC.

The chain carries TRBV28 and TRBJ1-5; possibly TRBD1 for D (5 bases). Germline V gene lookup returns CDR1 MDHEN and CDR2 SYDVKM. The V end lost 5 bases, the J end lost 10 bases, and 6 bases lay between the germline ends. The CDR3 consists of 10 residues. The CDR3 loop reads CASSGGPQHF. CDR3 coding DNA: TGTGCCAGCAGTGGGGGACCCCAGCATTTT.

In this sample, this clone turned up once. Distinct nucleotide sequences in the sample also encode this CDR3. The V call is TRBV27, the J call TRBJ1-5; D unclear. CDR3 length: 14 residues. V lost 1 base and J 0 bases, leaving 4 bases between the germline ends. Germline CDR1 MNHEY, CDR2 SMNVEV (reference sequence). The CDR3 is CASSLLASNQPQHF. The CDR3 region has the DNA TGTGCCAGCAGTTTATTAGCTAGCAATCAGCCCCAGCATTTT.

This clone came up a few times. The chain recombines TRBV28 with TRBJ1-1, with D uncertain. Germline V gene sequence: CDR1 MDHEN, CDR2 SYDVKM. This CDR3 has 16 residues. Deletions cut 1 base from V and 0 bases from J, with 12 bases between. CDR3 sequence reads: CASSLSSRPMNTEAFF. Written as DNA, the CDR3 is TGTGCCAGCAGTTTATCATCCAGGCCCATGAACACTGAAGCTTTCTTT.

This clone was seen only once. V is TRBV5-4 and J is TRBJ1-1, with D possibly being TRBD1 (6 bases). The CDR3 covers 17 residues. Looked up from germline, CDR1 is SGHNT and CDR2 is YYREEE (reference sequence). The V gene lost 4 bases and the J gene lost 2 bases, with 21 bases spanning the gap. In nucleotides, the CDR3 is TGTGCCAGCAGCCCCCTCGGGCAGGGGCCGTTCAACACTGAAGCTTTCTTT. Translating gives CASSPLGQGPFNTEAFF.

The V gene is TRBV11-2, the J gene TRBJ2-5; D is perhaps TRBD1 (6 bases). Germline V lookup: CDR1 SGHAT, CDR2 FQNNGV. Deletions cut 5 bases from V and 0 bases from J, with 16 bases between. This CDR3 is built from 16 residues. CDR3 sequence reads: CASSRPGTPDQETQYF. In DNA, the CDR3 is TGTGCCAGCAGCCGCCCCGGGACACCCGACCAAGAGACCCAGTACTTC. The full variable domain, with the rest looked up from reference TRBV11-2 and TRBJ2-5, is EAGVAQSPRYKIIEKRQSVAFWCNPISGHATLYWYQQILGQGPKLLIQFQNNGVVDDSQLPKDRFSAERLKGVDSTLKIQPAKLEDSAVYLCASSRPGTPDQETQYFGPGTRLLVL.

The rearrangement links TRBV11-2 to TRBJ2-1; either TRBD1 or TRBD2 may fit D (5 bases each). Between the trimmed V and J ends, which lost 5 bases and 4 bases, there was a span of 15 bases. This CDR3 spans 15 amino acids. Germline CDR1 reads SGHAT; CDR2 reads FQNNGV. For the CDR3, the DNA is TGTGCCAGCAGCGTAATACGGGGACCATACAATGAGCAGTTCTTC. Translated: CASSVIRGPYNEQFF.

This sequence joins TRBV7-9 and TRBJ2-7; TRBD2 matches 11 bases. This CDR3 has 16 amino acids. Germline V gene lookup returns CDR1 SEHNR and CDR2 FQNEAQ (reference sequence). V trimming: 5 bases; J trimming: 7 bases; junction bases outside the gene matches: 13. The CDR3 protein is CASSPLAGGHPREQYF. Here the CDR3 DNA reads TGTGCCAGCAGCCCGTTAGCGGGAGGGCACCCTAGGGAGCAGTACTTC.